Each of the 31 T cell receptor beta chains below was sequenced from the same sample in a study of T-cell memory formation after mild COVID-19. TCRdb called the 5' RACE reads again in MiXCR, with one record for every CDR3 protein. The table lists about 440,000 distinct CDR3 sequences, around 18% of them singletons. Sequenced sample: PBMCs or a T cell subset sorted from them (not recorded which). These receptors all stem from an adult woman who had mild COVID-19 (a few samples of this study predate the infection). Cell type and time point are not known.

The chain uses TRBV5-1 and TRBJ1-2; D perhaps matches TRBD1 (5 bases). Looked up from germline, CDR1 is SGHRS and CDR2 is YFSETQ. The CDR3 loop spans 12 amino acids. Trimming cost V 2 bases and J 13 bases, with 15 bases left between them. The DNA for the CDR3 is TGCGCCAGCAGCTTAGCCGGGACCGCCGGCACCTTC. This codes for CASSLAGTAGTF. Drawing the rest from reference TRBV5-1 and TRBJ1-2, the complete variable domain is KAGVTQTPRYLIKTRGQQVTLSCSPISGHRSVSWYQQTPGQGLQFLFEYFSETQRNKGNFPGRFSGRQFSNSRSEMNVSTLELGDSALYLCASSLAGTAGTFGSGTRLTVV.

This chain joins TRBV7-2 and TRBJ2-5; 7 bases are shared with TRBD2. Germline lookup yields CDR1 SGHTA and CDR2 FQGNSA. J gave up 4 bases and V 5 bases, and 10 bases lay outside the gene matches. CDR3 length equals 15 residues. The CDR3 sequence is CASSPGGVSGETQYF. CDR3 nucleotide sequence: TGTGCCAGCAGCCCGGGGGGAGTATCGGGAGAGACCCAGTACTTC.

This clonotype was seen many times. The chain combines TRBV7-6 with TRBJ2-5, with 11 nucleotides matching TRBD2. The CDR3 contains 16 residues. V lost 5 bases to trimming and J lost 11 bases; unmatched junction nucleotides: 16. The V gene's germline CDR1 is SGHVS and CDR2 FNYEAQ. The CDR3 here is CASSARSTSGGEGQYF. The CDR3 nucleotides are TGTGCCAGCAGCGCCAGGAGTACTAGCGGGGGTGAAGGGCAGTACTTC. Using reference TRBV7-6 and TRBJ2-5 for the parts outside the CDR3, the full variable domain is GAGVSQSPRYKVTKRGQDVALRCDPISGHVSLYWYRQALGQGPEFLTYFNYEAQQDKSGLPNDRFSAERPEGSISTLTIQRTEQRDSAMYRCASSARSTSGGEGQYFGPGTRLLVL.

The rearrangement uses TRBV4-2 and TRBJ1-3, with D possibly matching TRBD1 (6 bases). The CDR3 has 17 amino acids. Germline-derived CDR1 and CDR2 are LGHNA and YNFKEQ. V was trimmed by 3 bases and J by 4 bases, leaving 19 bases between them. CDR3 in DNA: TGTGCCAGCAGCCAGCGATCAGGGGATTACTTCGGAAACACCATATATTTT. Its translation is CASSQRSGDYFGNTIYF.

This clonotype was detected many times. The V call is TRBV5-1, the J call TRBJ1-1; D is perhaps TRBD1 (6 bases). This CDR3 comprises 13 residues. Trimming cost V 6 bases and J 2 bases, with 11 bases left between them. From germline, CDR1 is SGHRS and CDR2 YFSETQ. Here the CDR3 DNA reads TGCGCCAGCAAGGGGGACCCAAACACTGAAGCTTTCTTT. It encodes CASKGDPNTEAFF. The full variable domain, rest sourced from reference TRBV5-1 and TRBJ1-1, is KAGVTQTPRYLIKTRGQQVTLSCSPISGHRSVSWYQQTPGQGLQFLFEYFSETQRNKGNFPGRFSGRQFSNSRSEMNVSTLELGDSALYLCASKGDPNTEAFFGQGTRLTVV.

In its sample, this clonotype was seen a few times. The chain recombines TRBV7-2 with TRBJ1-6; D is possibly TRBD1 (6 bases). The CDR3 has 18 amino acids. Trimming pared 5 bases from V and 4 bases from J, leaving 21 bases between. Germline V CDR1 and CDR2: SGHTA, FQGNSA. The CDR3 coding sequence is TGTGCCAGCAGCCTCCCGACGGGGGCCTTAGTATATAATTCACCCCTCCACTTT. The encoded protein is CASSLPTGALVYNSPLHF.

This chain joins TRBV15 and TRBJ1-2, with 8 nucleotides matching TRBD1. The CDR3 is 15 amino acids. The germline V gene has CDR1 LNHNV and CDR2 YYDKDF (reference sequence). V dropped 2 bases and J dropped 1; count of bases not matched to a gene: 3. The CDR3 is CATSRPDRGNYGYTF. The DNA of the CDR3 is TGTGCCACCAGCAGACCCGACAGGGGTAACTATGGCTACACCTTC.

The V call is TRBV12-3 or TRBV12-4, the J call TRBJ2-3, with 10 bases aligning to TRBD2. This CDR3 has 15 amino acids. With V trimmed by 2 bases and J by 4 bases, 3 bases remained unmatched. The CDR3 DNA follows: TGTGCCAGCAGTTTAACTAGCGGGGTGGCAGATACGCAGTATTTT. It encodes CASSLTSGVADTQYF.

This clonotype was detected only a few times. This rearrangement joins TRBV20-1 to TRBJ2-3, with no clear D. This CDR3 is built from 13 residues. Germline CDR1 reads DFQATT; CDR2 reads SNEGSKA (reference sequence). Trimming left V 6 bases short and J 1 base short, with 11 bases between. DNA of the CDR3: TGCAGTGCATTAGACACTCGCACAGATACGCAGTATTTT. This sequence encodes CSALDTRTDTQYF.

This chain links TRBV4-2 with TRBJ1-1; 12 nucleotides match TRBD1. Germline CDR1 reads LGHNA; CDR2 reads YNFKEQ. The junction had 5 bases not matched to a gene; V was cut back by 0 bases and J by 6 bases. This CDR3 spans 16 amino acids. The CDR3 nucleotides are TGTGCCAGCAGCCAAGATGGGGGACAGGGGGCCGCTGAAGCTTTCTTT. This codes for CASSQDGGQGAAEAFF.

The V gene is TRBV20-1, the J gene TRBJ2-3, with 10 nucleotides matching TRBD2. This CDR3 spans 14 amino acids. The germline V gene has CDR1 DFQATT and CDR2 SNEGSKA (reference sequence). V lost 3 bases, J lost 0 bases, and 0 bases stayed unmatched. The CDR3 nucleotides read TGCAGTGCTAGGGGACTAGCGAGCACAGATACGCAGTATTTT. Its translation: CSARGLASTDTQYF.

This sequence joins TRBV20-1 and TRBJ2-1, with a weak D call TRBD2 (6 bases). The CDR3 runs to 13 residues. From germline, CDR1 is DFQATT and CDR2 SNEGSKA (reference sequence). Trimming took 5 bases from V and 7 from J, leaving 15 bases between them. CDR3 loop: CSAGRRLGNEQFF. In DNA form, the CDR3 reads TGCAGTGCTGGCCGTAGACTAGGGAATGAGCAGTTCTTC.

The chain has TRBV20-1 and TRBJ2-2; no reliable D call. With 3 bases removed from V and 4 bases from J, the gap between germline ends came to 6 bases. Per germline, CDR1 DFQATT and CDR2 SNEGSKA (reference sequence). This CDR3 has 12 residues. CDR3 sequence (DNA): TGCAGTGCTAGGTGGCTCACCGGGGAGCTGTTTTTT. It translates to CSARWLTGELFF.

This clonotype has more than one count but fewer than ten. The V gene is TRBV18, the J gene TRBJ1-1, with D perhaps matching TRBD1 (6 bases). The CDR3 totals 16 residues. Germline V CDR1 and CDR2: KGHSH, LQKENI. The V gene lost 1 base and the J gene lost 1 base, with 13 bases spanning the gap. CDR3 in amino acids: CASSPLFAGANTEAFF. In nucleotides, the CDR3 is TGTGCCAGCTCACCACTCTTCGCAGGGGCGAACACTGAAGCTTTCTTT.

This clonotype was counted ten times or more. The chain employs TRBV5-1 and TRBJ2-3; D is perhaps TRBD1 or TRBD2 (5 bases each). CDR3 length: 14 amino acids. The germline gives CDR1 SGHRS, CDR2 YFSETQ. Trimming removed 5 bases at V and 1 base at J, with 11 bases between. Written as DNA, the CDR3 is TGCGCCAGCAGTTCCGGGACCGGCACAGATACGCAGTATTTT. Amino acid sequence: CASSSGTGTDTQYF. Full variable domain (missing parts from reference TRBV5-1 and TRBJ2-3): KAGVTQTPRYLIKTRGQQVTLSCSPISGHRSVSWYQQTPGQGLQFLFEYFSETQRNKGNFPGRFSGRQFSNSRSEMNVSTLELGDSALYLCASSSGTGTDTQYFGPGTRLTVL.

This clonotype was seen a handful of times. The genes are TRBV7-9 and TRBJ2-7; D not certain. Trimming pared 8 bases from V and 4 bases from J, leaving 9 bases between. CDR3 length equals 11 residues. Germline assignment: CDR1 SEHNR and CDR2 FQNEAQ (reference sequence). CDR3 amino acids: CASGWGYEQYF. In DNA form, the CDR3 reads TGTGCCAGCGGGTGGGGATACGAGCAGTACTTC. Supplemented by reference TRBV7-9 and TRBJ2-7, the full variable domain reads DTGVSQNPRHKITKRGQNVTFRCDPISEHNRLYWYRQTLGQGPEFLTYFQNEAQLEKSRLLSDRFSAERPKGSFSTLEIQRTEQGDSAMYLCASGWGYEQYFGPGTRLTVT.

In this sample, this clonotype turned up a few times. The chain has TRBV6-2 or TRBV6-3 and TRBJ2-7; D uncertain. Germline V lookup: CDR1 MNHEY, CDR2 SVGEGT. CDR3 length equals 11 residues. With 8 bases removed from V and 7 bases from J, the gap between germline ends came to 12 bases. The CDR3 DNA reads TGTGCCAGCGGTCGCGGTTGGGAGCAGTACTTC. Translation: CASGRGWEQYF.

The V and J genes are TRBV4-3 and TRBJ2-3; 12 bases match TRBD2. CDR3 length: 17 amino acids. Germline V gives CDR1 LGHNA, CDR2 YSLEER. J lost 4 bases, V lost 0 bases, and 5 bases had no gene match. The CDR3 DNA is TGCGCCAGCAGCCAAGATCCAGGACTAGCGGGACCAGATACGCAGTATTTT. This gives the protein CASSQDPGLAGPDTQYF.

This sequence joins TRBV7-9 and TRBJ2-1; TRBD2 matches at 11 bases. Germline CDR1 and CDR2: SEHNR and FQNEAQ (reference sequence). The CDR3 is 15 amino acids. V shed 2 bases and J 5 bases; nucleotides not matched to a gene: 2. CDR3: CASSLLAGGHNEQFF. The CDR3 region has the DNA TGTGCCAGCAGCTTACTAGCGGGGGGTCACAATGAGCAGTTCTTC.

This clonotype was detected only a few times. J is TRBJ2-1 and V is TRBV2; no clear D. Germline V gives CDR1 SNHLY, CDR2 FYNNEI. The V gene lost 1 base and the J gene lost 2 bases, with 15 bases spanning the gap. The CDR3 loop spans 17 amino acids. CDR3 residues: CASSEGRSTGTYNEQFF. CDR3 sequence (DNA): TGTGCCAGCAGTGAAGGAAGGAGCACTGGAACCTACAATGAGCAGTTCTTC.

This clonotype appeared many times. V usage is TRBV12-3 or TRBV12-4 and J usage is TRBJ2-3, with D hard to call. With 2 bases removed from V and 3 bases from J, the gap between germline ends came to 18 bases. The CDR3 covers 17 residues. The CDR3 loop reads CASSLSEHLTVTDTQYF. The CDR3 DNA sequence: TGTGCCAGCAGTTTATCTGAGCATCTAACGGTGACAGATACGCAGTATTTT.

This clonotype has just a few counts. The chain links TRBV29-1 to TRBJ2-6, with 10 positions matching TRBD1. The V gene end was trimmed by 5 bases and the J gene end by 0 bases; junction bases not matched to a gene: 4. Germline V gene sequence: CDR1 SQVTM, CDR2 ANQGSEA. The CDR3 spans 16 residues. The chain's CDR3 is CSVSTGGVSGANVLTF. The CDR3 coding sequence is TGCAGCGTTTCGACAGGGGGCGTCTCTGGGGCCAACGTCCTGACTTTC.

The V call is TRBV6-5, the J call TRBJ1-2; D is undetermined. Germline V gene lookup returns CDR1 MNHEY and CDR2 SVGAGI. V lost 0 bases and J lost 4, with 3 bases in between. The CDR3 has 12 residues. CDR3 in amino acids: CASSYSGYGYTF. Here the CDR3 DNA reads TGTGCCAGCAGTTACTCGGGCTATGGCTACACCTTC.

Points on this clonotype: Germline and junction disagree at one end, which may indicate a read error. The V gene is TRBV7-8, the J gene TRBJ1-5; a possible D gene is TRBD1 (6 bases). The CDR3 extends over 14 amino acids. The germline gives CDR1 SGHVS, CDR2 FQNEAQ. The chain's CDR3 is CSSRNGTINQPQHF. The CDR3, as DNA: TGTTCCAGCAGGAACGGGACAATCAATCAGCCCCAGCATTTT.

V gene TRBV12-3 or TRBV12-4 combines with J gene TRBJ1-1; possibly TRBD1 for D (5 bases). V was cut by 6 bases and J by 4 bases, with 15 bases left in between. There are 14 residues in the CDR3. The chain's CDR3 is CASSPTKGATEAFF. The CDR3 DNA follows: TGTGCCAGCAGCCCAACTAAAGGGGCCACTGAAGCTTTCTTT.

The chain links TRBV7-3 to TRBJ2-1; 10 bases line up with TRBD2. In germline, CDR1 is SGHTA, CDR2 FQGTGA. Trimming cost V 4 bases and J 5 bases; bases outside gene matches: 14. The CDR3 has 18 amino acids. The CDR3 DNA is TGTGCCAGCAGCTCCCATACCCAGCTAGCGGGAGACAACAATGAGCAGTTCTTC. Its protein is CASSSHTQLAGDNNEQFF.

The rearrangement links TRBV19 to TRBJ2-7; possibly TRBD2 for D (6 bases). The CDR3 runs to 13 residues. Germline values: CDR1 LNHDA, CDR2 SQIVND (reference sequence). The ends were cut back, 3 bases at V and 5 bases at J, with 11 bases in the middle. The CDR3 sequence: CASSIVRGNEQYF. CDR3 nucleotide sequence: TGTGCCAGTAGTATCGTCCGGGGGAACGAGCAGTACTTC.

This clonotype has just a few counts. The chain recombines TRBV2 with TRBJ2-7, with 9 bases aligning to TRBD2. Per germline, CDR1 SNHLY and CDR2 FYNNEI. The CDR3 has 15 residues. With V trimmed by 4 bases and J by 2 bases, 6 bases remained unmatched. CDR3 residues: CASSGLAGSTYEQYF. In DNA form, the CDR3 reads TGTGCCAGCAGTGGTCTAGCGGGGTCTACCTACGAGCAGTACTTC.

This clonotype occurred a few times. The V and J genes are TRBV18 and TRBJ1-6; D not certain. CDR1 is KGHSH and CDR2 is LQKENI in the germline V gene. This CDR3 region has 16 residues. V lost 2 bases, J lost 7 bases, and 15 bases lay in between. The CDR3 nucleotides are TGTGCCAGCTCACCAACCGTGGGGTCAGTCAATTCACCCCTCCACTTT. This codes for CASSPTVGSVNSPLHF.

This clonotype was recorded a few times. This chain connects TRBV5-1 to TRBJ1-1; 8 nucleotides align to TRBD1. The CDR3 sequence is 14 residues long. The V gene's germline CDR1 is SGHRS and CDR2 YFSETQ. Trimming at V came to 4 bases and at J to 10 bases, leaving 12 bases not matched to a gene. CDR3 nucleotides: TGCGCCAGCAGCCCAGGACAGGGAGGGTTTGTAGCTTTCTTT. Protein product: CASSPGQGGFVAFF.

CDR3 in DNA: TGTGCCAGCAGCTTTACACATGGCTACACCTTC. Protein product: CASSFTHGYTF. The rearrangement joins TRBV7-2 to TRBJ1-2; D call uncertain. The CDR3 sequence is 11 residues long. The germline gives CDR1 SGHTA, CDR2 FQGNSA. Trimming left V 3 bases short and J 6 bases short, with 5 bases between. The whole variable domain, remainder taken from reference TRBV7-2 and TRBJ1-2, is GAGVSQSPSNKVTEKGKDVELRCDPISGHTALYWYRQSLGQGLEFLIYFQGNSAPDKSGLPSDRFSAERTGGSVSTLTIQRTQQEDSAVYLCASSFTHGYTFGSGTRLTVV.